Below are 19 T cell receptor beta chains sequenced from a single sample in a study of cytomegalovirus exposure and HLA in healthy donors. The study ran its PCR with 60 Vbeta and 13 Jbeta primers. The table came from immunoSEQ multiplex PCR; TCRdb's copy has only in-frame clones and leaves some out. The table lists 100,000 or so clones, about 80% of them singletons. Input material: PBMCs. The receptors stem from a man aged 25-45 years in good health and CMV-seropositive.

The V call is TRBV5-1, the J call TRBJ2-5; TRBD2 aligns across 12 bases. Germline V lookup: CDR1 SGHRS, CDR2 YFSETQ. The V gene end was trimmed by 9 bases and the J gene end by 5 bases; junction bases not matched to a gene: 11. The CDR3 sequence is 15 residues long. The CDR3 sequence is CATRTSGAQGETQYF. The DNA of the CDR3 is TGCGCCACCCGGACTAGCGGGGCTCAGGGGGAGACCCAGTACTTC.

Here the CDR3 DNA reads TGCGCCAGCAGCCAAGAGCAGGGGAGCAATCAGCCCCAGCATTTT. The encoded protein is CASSQEQGSNQPQHF. This chain joins TRBV4-3 and TRBJ1-5; TRBD1 is a possible D gene (6 bases). Trimming left V 0 bases short and J 1 base short, with 7 bases between. CDR1 is LGHNA, CDR2 YSLEER, per germline. This CDR3 region has 15 residues.

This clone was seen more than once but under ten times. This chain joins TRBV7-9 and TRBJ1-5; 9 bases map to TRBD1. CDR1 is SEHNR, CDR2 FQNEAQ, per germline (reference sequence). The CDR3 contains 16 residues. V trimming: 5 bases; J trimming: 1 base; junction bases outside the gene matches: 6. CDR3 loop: CASSAQGALSNQPQHF. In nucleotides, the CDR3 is TGTGCCAGCAGCGCACAGGGGGCATTAAGCAATCAGCCCCAGCATTTT.

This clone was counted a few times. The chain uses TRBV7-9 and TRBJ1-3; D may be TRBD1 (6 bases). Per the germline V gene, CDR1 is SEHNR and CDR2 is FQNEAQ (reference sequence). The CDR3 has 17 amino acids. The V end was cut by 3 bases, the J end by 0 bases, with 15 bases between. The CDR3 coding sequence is TGTGCCAGCAGCTTGGGGGGGCAGGGAGCCTCTGGAAACACCATATATTTT. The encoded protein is CASSLGGQGASGNTIYF.

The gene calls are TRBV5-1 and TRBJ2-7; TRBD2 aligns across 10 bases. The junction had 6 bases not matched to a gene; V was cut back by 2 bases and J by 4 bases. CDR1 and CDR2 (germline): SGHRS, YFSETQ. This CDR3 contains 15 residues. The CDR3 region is CASSFDGTSVYEQYF. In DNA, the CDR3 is TGCGCCAGCAGCTTCGACGGGACTAGCGTTTACGAGCAGTACTTC. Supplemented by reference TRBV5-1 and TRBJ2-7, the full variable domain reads KAGVTQTPRYLIKTRGQQVTLSCSPISGHRSVSWYQQTPGQGLQFLFEYFSETQRNKGNFPGRFSGRQFSNSRSEMNVSTLELGDSALYLCASSFDGTSVYEQYFGPGTRLTVT.

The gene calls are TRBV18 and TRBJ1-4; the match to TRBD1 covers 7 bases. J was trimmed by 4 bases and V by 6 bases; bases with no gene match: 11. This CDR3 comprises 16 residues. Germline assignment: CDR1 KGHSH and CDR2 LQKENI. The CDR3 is CASSLRGQYYNEKLFF. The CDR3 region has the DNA TGTGCCAGCTCCCTCCGGGGACAGTATTATAATGAAAAACTGTTTTTT.

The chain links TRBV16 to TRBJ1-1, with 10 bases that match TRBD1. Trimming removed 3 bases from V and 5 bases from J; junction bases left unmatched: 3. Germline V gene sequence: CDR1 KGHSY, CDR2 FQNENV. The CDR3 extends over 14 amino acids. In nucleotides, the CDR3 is TGTGCCAGCAGCCAGGGGGACAGGGGTACTGAAGCTTTCTTT. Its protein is CASSQGDRGTEAFF.

CDR3 DNA sequence: TGTGCCAGCAGCTTGGCCATAGCGGCGTTCGATGAGCAGTTCTTC. It encodes CASSLAIAAFDEQFF. The chain uses TRBV5-5 and TRBJ2-1; a possible D gene is TRBD2 (6 bases). The V end was cut by 0 bases, the J end by 8 bases, with 15 bases between. The CDR3 contains 15 residues. In germline, CDR1 is SGHKS, CDR2 YYEKEE (reference sequence).

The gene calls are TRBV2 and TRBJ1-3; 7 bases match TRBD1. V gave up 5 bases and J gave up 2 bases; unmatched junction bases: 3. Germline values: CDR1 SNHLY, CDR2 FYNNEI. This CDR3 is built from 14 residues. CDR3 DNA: TGTGCCAGCAGTTCCCAGGGGGCTGGAAACACCATATATTTT. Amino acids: CASSSQGAGNTIYF.

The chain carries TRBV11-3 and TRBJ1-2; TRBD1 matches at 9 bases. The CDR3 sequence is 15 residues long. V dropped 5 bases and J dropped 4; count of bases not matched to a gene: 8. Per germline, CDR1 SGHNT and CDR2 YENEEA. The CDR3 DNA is TGTGCCAGCAGCATGAGGACAGGGGTGGTCTATGGCTACACCTTC. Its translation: CASSMRTGVVYGYTF.

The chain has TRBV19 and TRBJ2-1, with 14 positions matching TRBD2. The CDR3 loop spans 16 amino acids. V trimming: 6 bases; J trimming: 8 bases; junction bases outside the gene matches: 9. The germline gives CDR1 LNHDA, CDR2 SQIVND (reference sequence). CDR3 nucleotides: TGTGCCAGTAGCGGACTAGCGGGAGGCCCGGGGGATGAGCAGTTCTTC. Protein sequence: CASSGLAGGPGDEQFF.

The CDR3 spells CASSLGLRKKETQYF. Written as DNA, the CDR3 is TGTGCCAGCAGCTTAGGCTTAAGAAAGAAAGAGACCCAGTACTTC. The chain is built from TRBV7-3 and TRBJ2-5; D unclear. Germline CDR1 is SGHTA and CDR2 is FQGTGA. The CDR3 extends over 15 amino acids. The ends were cut back, 2 bases at V and 3 bases at J, with 13 bases in the middle.

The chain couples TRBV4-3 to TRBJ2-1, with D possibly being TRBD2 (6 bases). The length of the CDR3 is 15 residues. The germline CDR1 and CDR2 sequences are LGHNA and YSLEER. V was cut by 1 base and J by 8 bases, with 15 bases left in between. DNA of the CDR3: TGCGCCAGCAGCCAAGTCCGTCGGGAGACCTATGAGCAGTTCTTC. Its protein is CASSQVRRETYEQFF.

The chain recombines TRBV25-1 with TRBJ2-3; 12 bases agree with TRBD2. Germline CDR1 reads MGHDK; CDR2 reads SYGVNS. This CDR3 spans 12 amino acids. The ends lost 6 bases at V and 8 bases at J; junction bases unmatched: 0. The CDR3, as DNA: TGTGCCAGCAGGACTAGCGGGGGTACGCAGTATTTT. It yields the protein CASRTSGGTQYF.

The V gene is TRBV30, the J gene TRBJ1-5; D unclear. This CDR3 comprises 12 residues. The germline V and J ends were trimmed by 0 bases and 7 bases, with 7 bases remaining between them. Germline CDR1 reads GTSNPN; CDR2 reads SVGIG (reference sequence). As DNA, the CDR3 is TGTGCCTGGAGTGTACTAAGGCAGCCCCAGCATTTT. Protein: CAWSVLRQPQHF.

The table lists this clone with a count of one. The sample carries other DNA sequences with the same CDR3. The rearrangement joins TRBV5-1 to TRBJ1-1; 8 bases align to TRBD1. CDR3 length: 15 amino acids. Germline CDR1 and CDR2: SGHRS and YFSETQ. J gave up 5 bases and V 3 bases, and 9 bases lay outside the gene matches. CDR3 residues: CASSYKTGGVTEAFF. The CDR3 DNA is TGCGCCAGCAGCTACAAAACAGGGGGGGTAACTGAAGCTTTCTTT.

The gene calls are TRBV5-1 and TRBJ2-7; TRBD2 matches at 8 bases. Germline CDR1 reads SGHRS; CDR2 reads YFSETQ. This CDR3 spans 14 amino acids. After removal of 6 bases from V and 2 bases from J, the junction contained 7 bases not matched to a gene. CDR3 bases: TGCGCCAGCACAAACATAGCGGGGCCCTACGAGCAGTACTTC. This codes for CASTNIAGPYEQYF.

CDR3 nucleotide sequence: TGTGCCAGCAGCCTGACTAGCGCATTAGTTACGAGGCAGTACGTC. As protein: CASSLTSALVTRQYV. The chain links TRBV11-2 to TRBJ2-7; 8 bases are shared with TRBD2. CDR1 is SGHAT, CDR2 FQNNGV, per germline. V dropped 5 bases and J dropped 9; count of bases not matched to a gene: 15. The CDR3 is 15 residues long.

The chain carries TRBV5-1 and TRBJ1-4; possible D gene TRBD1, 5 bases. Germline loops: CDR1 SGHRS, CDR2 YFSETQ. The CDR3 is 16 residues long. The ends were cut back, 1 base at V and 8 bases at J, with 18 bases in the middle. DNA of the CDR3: TGCGCCAGCAGCTTGACGTTGGGTCGCGGGACGGAAAAACTGTTTTTT. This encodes CASSLTLGRGTEKLFF.